A selection of T cell receptor beta chains follows, all from one sample in a study of control samples from healthy donors and cancer patients. TCRdb's copy holds only in-frame clones and misses some; the assay was immunoSEQ multiplex PCR. The sample contains 70,000 to 100,000 clones, 91% of which appear only once. The sample consisted of blood. The receptors were sampled from a man in his forties or fifties in good health. Both conserved end residues are part of each CDR3. A D gene is named only where the DNA matches it firmly. Not every row has a clone size; where given, it reads once, few, many or a size class.

TRBJ1-2 | - | - | TRBV5-6 | CASSLMSTGYTF | TGTGCCAGCAGCTTGATGAGTACGGGCTACACCTTC
TRBJ1-4 | TRBD1 | - | TRBV19 | CASTQTGDEKLFF | TGTGCCAGTACCCAGACAGGGGATGAAAAACTGTTTTTT
TRBJ1-1 | TRBD1 | - | TRBV4-3 | CASSHYRGPYTEAFF | TGCGCCAGCAGCCATTACAGGGGGCCATACACTGAAGCTTTCTTT
TRBJ1-1 | - | once | TRBV11-2 | CASSYDSYTEAFF | TGTGCCAGCAGCTATGACAGCTACACTGAAGCTTTCTTT
TRBJ1-1 | - | - | TRBV5-6 | CASSLGAANTEAFF | TGTGCCAGCAGCTTGGGTGCAGCGAACACTGAAGCTTTCTTT
TRBJ2-5 | - | - | TRBV20-1 | CSASGEETQYF | TGCAGTGCTTCCGGAGAGGAGACCCAGTACTTC
TRBJ2-3 | TRBD2 | - | TRBV10-1 | CASSDRLAGSTDTQYF | TGCGCCAGCAGTGATCGACTAGCGGGGAGCACAGATACGCAGTATTTT
TRBJ1-1 | - | - | TRBV6-5 | CASSYLRVRTVSEAFF | TGTGCCAGCAGTTACTTGAGAGTTAGGACGGTTTCTGAAGCTTTCTTT
TRBJ1-2 | - | - | TRBV28 | CASSSPAGYTF | TGTGCCAGCAGTTCCCCGGCTGGCTACACCTTC
TRBJ1-1 | - | - | TRBV7-9 | CASSTRGAEAFF | TGTGCCAGCAGCACTAGAGGGGCTGAAGCTTTCTTT
TRBJ2-2 | TRBD2 | - | TRBV7-2 | CASSLLAGTNTGELFF | TGTGCCAGCAGCTTACTAGCGGGAACGAACACCGGGGAGCTGTTTTTT
TRBJ1-1 | - | - | TRBV18 | CASSLGQNTEAFF | TGTGCCAGCTCCCTCGGACAGAACACTGAAGCTTTCTTT
TRBJ2-7 | - | - | TRBV9 | CASSAGKGGYEQYF | TGTGCCAGCAGCGCAGGAAAGGGGGGCTACGAGCAGTACTTC
TRBJ1-3 | - | - | TRBV6-5 | CASRSTGNTIYF | TGTGCCAGCAGATCGACGGGAAACACCATATATTTT
TRBJ1-1 | - | - | TRBV5-1 | CASSLTTGITEAFF | TGCGCCAGCAGCTTAACCACGGGGATCACTGAAGCTTTCTTT
TRBJ1-4 | - | - | TRBV7-6 | CASSFSGDSAKEKLFF | TGTGCCAGCAGCTTCTCGGGAGACAGTGCGAAAGAAAAACTGTTTTTT
TRBJ1-5 | - | few | TRBV6-6 | CASTASNQPQHF | TGTGCCAGCACGGCCAGCAATCAGCCCCAGCATTTT
TRBJ1-2 | TRBD1 | - | TRBV12-5 | CASGFSAGGYGYTF | TGTGCTAGTGGTTTCTCCGCAGGGGGCTATGGCTACACCTTC
TRBJ1-4 | TRBD1 | - | TRBV5-1 | CASSLSGTEDEKLFF | TGCGCCAGCAGCTTGTCCGGGACAGAAGATGAAAAACTGTTTTTT
TRBJ1-1 | TRBD1 | - | TRBV7-2 | CASSYRGGNTEAFF | TGTGCCAGCAGCTACAGGGGAGGCAACACTGAAGCTTTCTTT
TRBJ2-1 | TRBD1 | - | TRBV7-2 | CASRLDRSSYNEQFF | TGTGCCAGCAGATTGGACAGGAGCTCCTACAATGAGCAGTTCTTC
TRBJ2-2 | - | - | TRBV6-5 | CASSRKPNGGELFF | TGTGCCAGCAGTAGGAAACCCAACGGCGGGGAGCTGTTTTTT
TRBJ1-2 | - | - | TRBV6-4 | CASSPQGNYGYTF | TGTGCCAGCAGTCCCCAGGGTAACTATGGCTACACCTTC
TRBJ1-1 | - | - | TRBV11-2 | CASSFAGDTEAFF | TGTGCCAGCAGCTTTGCTGGGGACACTGAAGCTTTCTTT
TRBJ1-1 | - | - | TRBV9 | CASSVGRGAKEENTEAFF | TGTGCCAGCAGCGTAGGCCGGGGGGCGAAAGAGGAGAACACTGAAGCTTTCTTT
TRBJ1-2 | - | - | TRBV30 | CAWTGLARGDGYTF | TGTGCCTGGACAGGGCTGGCCCGGGGTGATGGCTACACCTTC
TRBJ2-1 | TRBD2 | - | TRBV24-1 | CATSALSGENNEQFF | TGTGCCACCAGTGCCCTTAGCGGGGAGAACAATGAGCAGTTCTTC
TRBJ2-3 | - | - | TRBV12-3/TRBV12-4 | CASRDYSTDTQYF | TGTGCCAGCCGGGATTATAGCACAGATACGCAGTATTTT
TRBJ1-4 | - | - | TRBV7-8 | CASSTRTGGNEKLFF | TGTGCCAGCAGCACCCGCACCGGGGGTAATGAAAAACTGTTTTTT
TRBJ1-1 | - | - | TRBV5-8 | CASTTRGGLHTEAFF | TGTGCCAGCACCACACGGGGAGGGCTTCACACTGAAGCTTTCTTT
TRBJ1-2 | - | - | TRBV6-5 | CASSYGQMPNYGYTF | TGTGCCAGCAGTTATGGGCAGATGCCTAACTATGGCTACACCTTC
TRBJ2-5 | - | once | TRBV7-2 | CASSLAQGFQQTQYF | TGTGCCAGCAGCTTAGCGCAAGGTTTTCAACAGACCCAGTACTTC
TRBJ1-6 | - | once | TRBV30 | CAWSVNNSPLHF | TGTGCCTGGAGTGTAAACAATTCACCCCTCCACTTT
TRBJ2-7 | - | - | TRBV20-1 | CSASRRGNYEQYF | TGCAGTGCTAGTCGTCGGGGGAACTACGAGCAGTACTTC
TRBJ1-5 | - | - | TRBV6-4 | CASSEEENQPQHF | TGTGCCAGCAGTGAGGAAGAGAATCAGCCCCAGCATTTT
TRBJ2-7 | TRBD2 | few | TRBV7-2 | CASSLGGGEQYF | TGTGCCAGCAGCTTAGGGGGGGGCGAGCAGTACTTC
TRBJ2-7 | - | medium-sized | TRBV5-1 | CASSQDAAAYEQYF | TGCGCCAGCAGCCAGGACGCGGCCGCCTACGAGCAGTACTTC
TRBJ1-1 | - | - | TRBV12-5 | CASAPNTEAFF | TGTGCTAGTGCCCCGAACACTGAAGCTTTCTTT
TRBJ1-6 | - | - | TRBV18 | CATTGTTNSPLHF | TGTGCCACCACCGGGACTACTAATTCACCCCTCCACTTT
TRBJ2-2 | TRBD2 | - | TRBV3-1/TRBV3-2 | CASSRTGGTGELFF | TGTGCCAGCAGCCGAACGGGGGGCACCGGGGAGCTGTTTTTT
TRBJ2-6 | - | - | TRBV10-1 | CASSDSGLNGANVLTF | TGCGCCAGCAGTGATTCAGGGCTGAATGGGGCCAACGTCCTGACTTTC
TRBJ2-1 | - | - | TRBV7-2 | CASSPYSEQFF | TGTGCCAGCAGCCCCTACAGTGAGCAGTTCTTC
TRBJ1-4 | - | once | TRBV7-2 | CASSFRMAGASNEKLFF | TGTGCCAGCAGCTTTCGGATGGCCGGAGCGTCGAATGAAAAACTGTTTTTT
TRBJ1-1 | - | - | TRBV6-1 | CASSEDWGASTEAFF | TGTGCCAGCAGTGAAGACTGGGGAGCCAGCACTGAAGCTTTCTTT
TRBJ1-2 | TRBD1 | - | TRBV5-8 | CASSFDRAGGYTF | TGTGCCAGCAGCTTTGACAGGGCTGGGGGCTACACCTTC
TRBJ2-7 | - | - | TRBV2 | CASLPTGYLRGQYF | TGTGCCAGCTTACCTACAGGGTACCTACGAGGGCAGTACTTC
TRBJ2-2 | TRBD1 | - | TRBV7-9 | CASFPGQGIGRNTGELFF | TGTGCCAGCTTTCCGGGACAGGGTATCGGTAGGAACACCGGGGAGCTGTTTTTT